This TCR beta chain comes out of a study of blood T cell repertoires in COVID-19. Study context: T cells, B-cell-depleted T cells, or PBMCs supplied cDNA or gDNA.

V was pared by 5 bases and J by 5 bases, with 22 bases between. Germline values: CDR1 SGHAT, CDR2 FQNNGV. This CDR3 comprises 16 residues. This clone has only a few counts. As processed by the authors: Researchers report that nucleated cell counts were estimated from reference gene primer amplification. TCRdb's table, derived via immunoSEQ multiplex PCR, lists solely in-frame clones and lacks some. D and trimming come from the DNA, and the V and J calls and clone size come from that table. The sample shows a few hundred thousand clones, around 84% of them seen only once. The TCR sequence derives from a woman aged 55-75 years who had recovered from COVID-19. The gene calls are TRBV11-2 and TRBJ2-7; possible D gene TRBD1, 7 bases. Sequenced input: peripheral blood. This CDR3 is CASSPLRGASIDEQYF. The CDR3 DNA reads TGTGCCAGCAGCCCCCTCAGGGGGGCGTCGATTGACGAGCAGTACTTC.